This T cell receptor beta chain was observed in a study of cytomegalovirus exposure and HLA in healthy donors. A note on this clone: Its antigen is undetermined.

General study points: HLA alleles were associated with roughly 17,000 TCR beta sequences in a later analysis at 0.05 false discovery rate.

The donors were healthy bone marrow donors. Germline V gene data show CDR1 as SGHDT and CDR2 as YYEEEE. The CDR3 is made up of 13 amino acids. Trimming took off 2 bases at V and 4 bases at J, with 10 bases between the two ends. 13 Jbeta primers and 60 Vbeta primers were used for the PCR. Sequencing used immunoSEQ multiplex PCR; TCRdb keeps in-frame clones, though not all of them. This table holds 100,000 to 150,000 clones. This chain uses TRBV5-6 with TRBJ2-7; the D is unclear. Sample: PBMCs. The receptor's source is a man in his forties in good health and CMV-seronegative. The CDR3 here is CASSFTGWYEQYF. CDR3 bases: TGTGCCAGCAGCTTTACGGGTTGGTACGAGCAGTACTTC.